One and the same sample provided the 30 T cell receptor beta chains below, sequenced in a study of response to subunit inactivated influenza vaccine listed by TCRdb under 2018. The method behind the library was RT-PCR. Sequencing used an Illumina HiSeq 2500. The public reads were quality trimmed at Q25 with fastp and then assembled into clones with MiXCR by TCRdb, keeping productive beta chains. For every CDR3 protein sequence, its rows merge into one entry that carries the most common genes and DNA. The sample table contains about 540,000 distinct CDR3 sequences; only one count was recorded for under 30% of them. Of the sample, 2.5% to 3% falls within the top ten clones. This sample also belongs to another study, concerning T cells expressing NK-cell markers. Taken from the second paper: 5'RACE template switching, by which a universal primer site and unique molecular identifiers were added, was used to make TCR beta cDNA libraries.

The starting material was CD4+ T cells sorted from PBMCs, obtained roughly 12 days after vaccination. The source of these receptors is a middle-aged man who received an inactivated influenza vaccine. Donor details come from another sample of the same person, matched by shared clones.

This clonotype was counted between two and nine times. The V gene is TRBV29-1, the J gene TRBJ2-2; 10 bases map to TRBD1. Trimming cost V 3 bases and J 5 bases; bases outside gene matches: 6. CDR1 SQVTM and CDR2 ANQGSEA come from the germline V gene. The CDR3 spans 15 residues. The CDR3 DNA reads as TGCAGCGTTGAGGTGACAGGGGGCTATACCGGGGAGCTGTTTTTT. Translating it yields CSVEVTGGYTGELFF.

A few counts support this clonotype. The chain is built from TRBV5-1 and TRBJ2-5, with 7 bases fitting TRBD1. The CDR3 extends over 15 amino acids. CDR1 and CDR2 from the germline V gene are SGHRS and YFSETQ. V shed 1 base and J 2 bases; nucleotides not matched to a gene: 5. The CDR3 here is CASSLSPTGQETQYF. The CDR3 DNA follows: TGCGCCAGCAGCTTGTCCCCGACAGGGCAAGAGACCCAGTACTTC.

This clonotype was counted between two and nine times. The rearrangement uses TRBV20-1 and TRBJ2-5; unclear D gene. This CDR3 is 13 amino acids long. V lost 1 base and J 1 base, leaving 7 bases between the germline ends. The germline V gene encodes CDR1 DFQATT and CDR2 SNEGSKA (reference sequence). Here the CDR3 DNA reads TGCAGTGCTAGAGCGACGGCCCAAGAGACCCAGTACTTC. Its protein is CSARATAQETQYF.

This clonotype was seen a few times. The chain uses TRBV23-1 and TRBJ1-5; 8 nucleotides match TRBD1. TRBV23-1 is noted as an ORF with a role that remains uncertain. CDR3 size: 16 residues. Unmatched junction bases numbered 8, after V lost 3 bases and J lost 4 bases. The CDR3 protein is CASSHSDRVVNQPQHF. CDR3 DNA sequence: TGCGCCAGCAGTCATTCGGACAGGGTTGTAAATCAGCCCCAGCATTTT.

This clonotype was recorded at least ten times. The CDR3 spells CASSLPGQGALTGNTIYF. The DNA of the CDR3 is TGTGCCAGCAGCTTGCCGGGACAGGGGGCGCTTACTGGAAACACCATATATTTT. The V call is TRBV11-1, the J call TRBJ1-3, with 12 bases fitting TRBD1. J gave up 2 bases and V 3 bases, and 8 bases lay outside the gene matches. This CDR3 has 18 residues. Germline assignment: CDR1 SGHAT and CDR2 FQDESV (reference sequence).

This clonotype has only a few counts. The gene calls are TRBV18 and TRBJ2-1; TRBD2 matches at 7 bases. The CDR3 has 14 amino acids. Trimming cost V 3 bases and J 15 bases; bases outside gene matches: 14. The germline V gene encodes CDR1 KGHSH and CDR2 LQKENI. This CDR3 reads CASSPPGGASGLFF. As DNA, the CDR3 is TGTGCCAGCTCACCCCCAGGTGGGGCTAGCGGTCTGTTCTTC.

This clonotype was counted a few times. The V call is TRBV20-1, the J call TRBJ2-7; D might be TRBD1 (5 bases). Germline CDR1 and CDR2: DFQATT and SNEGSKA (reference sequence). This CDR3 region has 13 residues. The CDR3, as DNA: TGCAGCCTTCCGCTGCGGCAGGGTTACGAGCAGTACTTC. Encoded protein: CSLPLRQGYEQYF.

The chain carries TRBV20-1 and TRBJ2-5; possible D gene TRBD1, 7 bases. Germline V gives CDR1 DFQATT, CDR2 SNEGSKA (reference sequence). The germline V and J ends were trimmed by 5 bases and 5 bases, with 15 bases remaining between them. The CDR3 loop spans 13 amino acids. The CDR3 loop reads CSARPTGRETQYF. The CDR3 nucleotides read TGCAGTGCTCGCCCGACAGGGAGGGAGACCCAGTACTTC.

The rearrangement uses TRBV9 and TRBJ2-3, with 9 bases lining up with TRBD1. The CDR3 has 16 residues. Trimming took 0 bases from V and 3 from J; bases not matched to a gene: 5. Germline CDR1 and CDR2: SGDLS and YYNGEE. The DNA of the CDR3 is TGTGCCAGCAGCGTAGGAAGGACAGGGGCGACAGATACGCAGTATTTT. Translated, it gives CASSVGRTGATDTQYF.

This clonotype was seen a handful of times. CDR3 DNA sequence: TGTGCCAGCACCACAGGGGATGAAAAACTGTTTTTT. Translation gives CASTTGDEKLFF. V gene TRBV28 combines with J gene TRBJ1-4, with 7 bases aligning to TRBD1. The CDR3 sequence is 12 residues long. Germline V gene data show CDR1 as MDHEN and CDR2 as SYDVKM. V shed 7 bases and J 6 bases; nucleotides not matched to a gene: 2.

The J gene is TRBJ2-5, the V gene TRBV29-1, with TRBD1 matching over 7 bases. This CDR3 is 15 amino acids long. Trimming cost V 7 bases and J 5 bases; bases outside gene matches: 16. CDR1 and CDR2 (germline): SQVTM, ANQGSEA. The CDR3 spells CSETLRGRGHETQYF. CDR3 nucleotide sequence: TGCAGCGAAACATTACGTGGAAGGGGGCATGAGACCCAGTACTTC.

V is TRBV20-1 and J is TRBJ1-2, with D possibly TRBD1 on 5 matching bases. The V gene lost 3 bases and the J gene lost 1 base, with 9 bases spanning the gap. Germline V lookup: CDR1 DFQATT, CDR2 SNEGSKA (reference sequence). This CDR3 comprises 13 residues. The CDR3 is CSARTVGNYGYTF. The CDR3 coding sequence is TGCAGTGCTAGGACAGTGGGTAACTATGGCTACACCTTC.

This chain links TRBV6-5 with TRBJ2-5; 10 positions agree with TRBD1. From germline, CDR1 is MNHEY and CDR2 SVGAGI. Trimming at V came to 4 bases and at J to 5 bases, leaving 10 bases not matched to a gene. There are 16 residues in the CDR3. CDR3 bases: TGTGCCAGCAGTTCCACGGGACAGGGGAGGGGGGAGACCCAGTACTTC. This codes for CASSSTGQGRGETQYF.

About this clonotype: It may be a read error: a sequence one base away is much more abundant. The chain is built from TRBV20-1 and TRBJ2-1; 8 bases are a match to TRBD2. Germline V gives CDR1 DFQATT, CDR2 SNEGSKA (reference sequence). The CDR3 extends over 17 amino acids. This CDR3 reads CCARDLRRGVSYNEQFF. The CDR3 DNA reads TGCTGTGCTAGAGATCTAAGGCGGGGGGTCTCCTACAATGAGCAGTTCTTC.

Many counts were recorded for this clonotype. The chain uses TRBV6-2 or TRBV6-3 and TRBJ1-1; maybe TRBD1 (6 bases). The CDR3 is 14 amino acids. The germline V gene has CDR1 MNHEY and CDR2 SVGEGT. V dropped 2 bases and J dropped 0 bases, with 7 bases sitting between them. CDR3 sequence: CASSYGGLNTEAFF. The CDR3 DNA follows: TGTGCCAGCAGTTACGGGGGCCTGAACACTGAAGCTTTCTTT.

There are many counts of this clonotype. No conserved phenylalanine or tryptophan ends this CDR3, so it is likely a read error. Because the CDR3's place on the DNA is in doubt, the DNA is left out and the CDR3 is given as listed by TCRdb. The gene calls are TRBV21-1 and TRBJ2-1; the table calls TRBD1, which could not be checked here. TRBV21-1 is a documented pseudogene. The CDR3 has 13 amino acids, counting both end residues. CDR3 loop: CASSHQSRTGPSG.

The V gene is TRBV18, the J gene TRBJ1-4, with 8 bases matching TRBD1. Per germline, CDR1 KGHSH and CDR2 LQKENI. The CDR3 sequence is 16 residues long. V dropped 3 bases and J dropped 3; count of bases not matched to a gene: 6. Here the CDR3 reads CASSPLQGASNEKLFF. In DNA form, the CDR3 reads TGTGCCAGCTCACCCCTGCAGGGGGCATCTAATGAAAAACTGTTTTTT.

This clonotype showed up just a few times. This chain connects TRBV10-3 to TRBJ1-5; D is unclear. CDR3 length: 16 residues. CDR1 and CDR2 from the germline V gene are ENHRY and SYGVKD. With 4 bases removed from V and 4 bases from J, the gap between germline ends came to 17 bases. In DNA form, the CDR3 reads TGTGCCATCAGTGCTACAACCCTATCGGGTAATCAGCCCCAGCATTTT. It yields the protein CAISATTLSGNQPQHF.

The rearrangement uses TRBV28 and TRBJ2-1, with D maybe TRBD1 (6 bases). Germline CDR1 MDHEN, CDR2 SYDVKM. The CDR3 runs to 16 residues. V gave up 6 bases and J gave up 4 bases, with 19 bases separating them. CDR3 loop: CASSQWIRQGYNEQFF. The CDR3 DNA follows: TGTGCCAGCAGCCAATGGATTCGCCAGGGGTACAATGAGCAGTTCTTC.

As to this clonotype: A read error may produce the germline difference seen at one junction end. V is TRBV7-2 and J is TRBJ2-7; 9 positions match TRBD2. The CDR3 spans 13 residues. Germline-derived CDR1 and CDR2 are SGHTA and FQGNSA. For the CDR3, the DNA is TGTGCCAGCAGCATAGCGGGAGCATCCGAGCAGTACTTC. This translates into CASSIAGASEQYF.

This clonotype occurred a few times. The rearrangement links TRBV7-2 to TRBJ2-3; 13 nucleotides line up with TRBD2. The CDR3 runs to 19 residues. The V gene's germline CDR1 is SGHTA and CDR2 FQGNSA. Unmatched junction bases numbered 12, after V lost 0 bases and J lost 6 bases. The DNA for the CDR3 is TGTGCCAGCAGCTTAGCAAGGACTAGCGGGGGCCCTGGGGGCGATACGCAGTATTTT. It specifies CASSLARTSGGPGGDTQYF.

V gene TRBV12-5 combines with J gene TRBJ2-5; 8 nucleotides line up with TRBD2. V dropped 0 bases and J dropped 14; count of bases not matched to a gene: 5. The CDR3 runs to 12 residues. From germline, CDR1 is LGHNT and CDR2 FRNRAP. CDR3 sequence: CASGLVRRGAYF. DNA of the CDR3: TGTGCTAGTGGTTTGGTGCGGCGGGGGGCCTACTTC. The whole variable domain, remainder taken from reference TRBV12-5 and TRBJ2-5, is DARVTQTPRHKVTEMGQEVTMRCQPILGHNTVFWYRQTMMQGLELLAYFRNRAPLDDSGMPKDRFSAEMPDATLATLKIQPSEPRDSAVYFCASGLVRRGAYFGPGTRLLVL.

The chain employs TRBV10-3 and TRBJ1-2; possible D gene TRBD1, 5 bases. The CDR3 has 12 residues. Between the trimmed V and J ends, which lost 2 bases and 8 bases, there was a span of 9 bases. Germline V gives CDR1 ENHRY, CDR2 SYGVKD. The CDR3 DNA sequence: TGTGCCATCAGTGAGGCGGAGGGGGGCTACACCTTC. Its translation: CAISEAEGGYTF.

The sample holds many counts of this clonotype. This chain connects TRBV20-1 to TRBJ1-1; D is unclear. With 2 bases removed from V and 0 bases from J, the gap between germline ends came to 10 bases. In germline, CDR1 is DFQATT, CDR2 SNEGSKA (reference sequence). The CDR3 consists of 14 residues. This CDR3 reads CSARTTRVNTEAFF. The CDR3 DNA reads TGCAGTGCTAGAACGACCCGGGTGAACACTGAAGCTTTCTTT.

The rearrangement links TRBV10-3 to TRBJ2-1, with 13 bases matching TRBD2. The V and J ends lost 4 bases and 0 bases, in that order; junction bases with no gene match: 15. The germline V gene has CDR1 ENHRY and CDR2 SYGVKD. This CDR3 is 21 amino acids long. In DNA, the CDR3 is TGTGCCATCAGTGGTGGAAGGACCCGGACTAGCGGGAGTGGCTCCTACAATGAGCAGTTCTTC. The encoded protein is CAISGGRTRTSGSGSYNEQFF.

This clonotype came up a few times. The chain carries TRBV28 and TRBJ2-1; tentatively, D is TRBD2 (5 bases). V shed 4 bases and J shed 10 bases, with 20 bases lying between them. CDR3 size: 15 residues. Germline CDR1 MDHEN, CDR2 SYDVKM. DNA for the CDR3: TGTGCCAGCAGTTACCCGGGTCCCGTGGGGAGCGAGCAGTTCTTC. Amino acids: CASSYPGPVGSEQFF.

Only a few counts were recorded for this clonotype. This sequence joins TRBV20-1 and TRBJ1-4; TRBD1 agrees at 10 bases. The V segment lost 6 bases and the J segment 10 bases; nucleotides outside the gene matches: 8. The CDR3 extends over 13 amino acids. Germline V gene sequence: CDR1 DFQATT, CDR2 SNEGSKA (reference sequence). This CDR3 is CSATGTGAGKLFF. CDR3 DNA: TGCAGTGCCACCGGGACAGGGGCGGGAAAACTGTTTTTT.

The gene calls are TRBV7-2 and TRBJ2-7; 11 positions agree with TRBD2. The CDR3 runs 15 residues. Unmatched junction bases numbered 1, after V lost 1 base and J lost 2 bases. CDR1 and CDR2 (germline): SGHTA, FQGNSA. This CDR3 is CASSLVAGGAYEQYF. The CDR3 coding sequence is TGTGCCAGCAGCTTAGTAGCGGGAGGGGCCTACGAGCAGTACTTC. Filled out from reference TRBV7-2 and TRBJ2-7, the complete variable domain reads GAGVSQSPSNKVTEKGKDVELRCDPISGHTALYWYRQSLGQGLEFLIYFQGNSAPDKSGLPSDRFSAERTGGSVSTLTIQRTQQEDSAVYLCASSLVAGGAYEQYFGPGTRLTVT.

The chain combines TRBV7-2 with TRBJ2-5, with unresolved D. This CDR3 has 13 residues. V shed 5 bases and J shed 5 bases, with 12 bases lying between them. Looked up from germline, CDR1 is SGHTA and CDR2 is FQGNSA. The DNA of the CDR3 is TGTGCCAGCAGCCCGATGATGGAGGAGACCCAGTACTTC. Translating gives CASSPMMEETQYF.

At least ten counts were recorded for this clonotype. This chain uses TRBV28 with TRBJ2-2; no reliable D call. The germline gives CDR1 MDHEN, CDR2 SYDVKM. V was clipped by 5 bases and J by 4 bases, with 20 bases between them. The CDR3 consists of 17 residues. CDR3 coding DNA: TGTGCCAGCAGTCTCGGACGCCTTGGTGGGGTCACCGGGGAGCTGTTTTTT. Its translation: CASSLGRLGGVTGELFF. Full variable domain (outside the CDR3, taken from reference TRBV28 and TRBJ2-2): DVKVTQSSRYLVKRTGEKVFLECVQDMDHENMFWYRQDPGLGLRLIYFSYDVKMKEKGDIPEGYSVSREKKERFSLILESASTNQTSMYLCASSLGRLGGVTGELFFGEGSRLTVL.